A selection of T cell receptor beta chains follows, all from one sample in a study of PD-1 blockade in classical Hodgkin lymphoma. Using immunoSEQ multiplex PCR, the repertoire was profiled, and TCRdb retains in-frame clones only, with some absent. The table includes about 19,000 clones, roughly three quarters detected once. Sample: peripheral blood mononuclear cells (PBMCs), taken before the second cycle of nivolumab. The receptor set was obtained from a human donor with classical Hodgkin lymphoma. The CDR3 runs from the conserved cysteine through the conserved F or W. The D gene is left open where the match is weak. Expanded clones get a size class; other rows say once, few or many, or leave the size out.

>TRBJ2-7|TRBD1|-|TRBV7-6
CASSLGTGATSSYEQYF
TGTGCCAGCAGCTTAGGGACAGGGGCCACTAGCTCCTACGAGCAGTACTTC
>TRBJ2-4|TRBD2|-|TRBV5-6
CASSLATSGGKNIQYF
TGTGCCAGCAGCTTGGCGACTAGCGGGGGCAAAAACATTCAGTACTTC
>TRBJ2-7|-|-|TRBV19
CASRHRSSYEQYF
TGTGCCAGTAGGCACCGAAGCTCCTACGAGCAGTACTTC
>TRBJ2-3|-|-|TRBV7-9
CASSQRTALVGTDTQYF
TGTGCCAGCAGCCAAAGGACGGCATTAGTGGGCACAGATACGCAGTATTTT
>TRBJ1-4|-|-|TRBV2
CASIAEGVTNEKLFF
TGTGCCAGCATCGCCGAGGGGGTAACTAATGAAAAACTGTTTTTT
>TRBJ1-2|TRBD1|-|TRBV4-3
CASSGWTGGGYGYTF
TGCGCCAGCAGCGGATGGACAGGGGGCGGCTATGGCTACACCTTC
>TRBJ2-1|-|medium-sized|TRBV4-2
CASSQPEGRNDNEQFF
TGTGCCAGCAGCCAACCCGAGGGCAGGAACGACAATGAGCAGTTCTTC
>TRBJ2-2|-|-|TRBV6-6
CASSPFNTGELFF
TGTGCCAGCAGCCCCTTCAACACCGGGGAGCTGTTTTTT
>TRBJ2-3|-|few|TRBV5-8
CASSPQGRGDTQYF
TGTGCCAGCAGCCCGCAAGGGCGGGGAGATACGCAGTATTTT
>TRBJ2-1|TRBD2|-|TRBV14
CANSPLLAGGPTFWFF
TGTGCCAACAGCCCACTACTAGCGGGAGGGCCGACATTCTGGTTCTTC
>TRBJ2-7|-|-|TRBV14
CASSDRGGMEEQYF
TGTGCCAGCAGCGATCGTGGGGGCATGGAGGAGCAGTACTTC
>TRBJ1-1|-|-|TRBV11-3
CASSFSPYTEAFF
TGTGCCAGCAGCTTTTCACCCTACACTGAAGCTTTCTTT
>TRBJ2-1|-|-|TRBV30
CAWSVWGPNEQFF
TGTGCCTGGAGTGTCTGGGGTCCAAATGAGCAGTTCTTC
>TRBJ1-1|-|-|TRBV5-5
CASSLAAGSRAEAFF
TGTGCCAGCAGCTTGGCGGCAGGGAGTAGGGCTGAAGCTTTCTTT
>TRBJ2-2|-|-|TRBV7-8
CASSLVGAGGGGELFF
TGTGCCAGCAGCTTAGTCGGGGCAGGGGGAGGCGGGGAGCTGTTTTTT
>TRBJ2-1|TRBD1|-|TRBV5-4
CASSSGTAVYNEQFF
TGTGCCAGCAGCTCCGGGACAGCAGTTTACAATGAGCAGTTCTTC
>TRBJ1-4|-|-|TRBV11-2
CASSFRSANEKLFF
TGTGCCAGCAGCTTCCGGAGCGCGAATGAAAAACTGTTTTTT
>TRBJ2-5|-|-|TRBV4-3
CASSQGVSKETQYF
TGCGCCAGCAGCCAAGGGGTTTCTAAAGAGACCCAGTACTTC
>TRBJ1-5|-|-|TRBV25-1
CASSEWGGRNQPQHF
TGTGCCAGCAGTGAATGGGGAGGTCGCAATCAGCCCCAGCATTTT
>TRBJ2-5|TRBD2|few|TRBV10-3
CALSGGLQETQYF
TGTGCCTTATCCGGGGGGTTACAAGAGACCCAGTACTTC
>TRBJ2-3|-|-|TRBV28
CASSFPASTDTQYF
TGTGCCAGCAGTTTTCCCGCTTCCACAGATACGCAGTATTTT
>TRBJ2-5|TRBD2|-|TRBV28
CASSSGGGGRRQETQYF
TGTGCCAGCTCCTCGGGGGGAGGCGGGAGGCGGCAAGAGACCCAGTACTTC
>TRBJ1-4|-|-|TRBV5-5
CASSLVAGEKLFF
TGTGCCAGCAGCTTGGTAGCGGGGGAAAAACTGTTTTTT
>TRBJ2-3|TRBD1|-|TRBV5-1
CASSEWDRGTDTQYF
TGCGCCAGCAGTGAATGGGACAGGGGCACAGATACGCAGTATTTT
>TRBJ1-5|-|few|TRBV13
CASSSSTAGAFNQPQHF
TGTGCCAGCAGCTCCTCGACAGCGGGGGCTTTCAATCAGCCCCAGCATTTT
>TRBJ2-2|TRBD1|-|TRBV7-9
CASSFGTFTGGLRAGELFF
TGTGCCAGCAGCTTCGGAACGTTTACAGGGGGCTTAAGGGCCGGGGAGCTGTTTTTT
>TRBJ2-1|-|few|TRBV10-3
CAISEPIRSGMNEQFF
TGTGCCATCAGTGAGCCGATCAGGTCAGGGATGAATGAGCAGTTCTTC
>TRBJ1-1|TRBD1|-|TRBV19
CASSTPGGPMNTEAFF
TGTGCCAGTAGTACCCCAGGGGGTCCCATGAACACTGAAGCTTTCTTT
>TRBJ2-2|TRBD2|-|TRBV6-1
CASSESVVGSGRLFF
TGTGCCAGCAGTGAATCAGTTGTCGGGAGCGGGAGGCTGTTTTTT
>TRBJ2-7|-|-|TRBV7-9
CASSLVNTYEQYF
TGTGCCAGCAGCTTAGTCAATACCTACGAGCAGTACTTC
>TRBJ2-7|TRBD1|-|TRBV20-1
CSARQGYEQYF
TGCAGTGCTCGACAGGGCTACGAGCAGTACTTC
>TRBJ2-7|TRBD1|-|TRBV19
CASSTLGQGDSYEQYF
TGTGCCAGTAGTACTCTCGGACAGGGGGATTCTTACGAGCAGTACTTC
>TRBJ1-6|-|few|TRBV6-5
CASRRNLGSPLHF
TGTGCCAGTCGGCGGAATCTCGGCTCACCCCTCCACTTT
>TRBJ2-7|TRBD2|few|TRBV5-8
CASSLEGLATGSEQYF
TGTGCCAGCAGCTTGGAGGGACTAGCTACGGGGTCGGAGCAGTACTTC
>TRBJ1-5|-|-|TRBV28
CASSGNQPQHF
TGTGCCAGCAGTGGTAATCAGCCCCAGCATTTT
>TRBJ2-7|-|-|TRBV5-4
CASSLRDHEQYF
TGTGCCAGCAGCCTCAGGGACCACGAGCAGTACTTC
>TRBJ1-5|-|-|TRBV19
CASTVLGNQPQHF
TGTGCCAGTACCGTTTTAGGGAATCAGCCCCAGCATTTT
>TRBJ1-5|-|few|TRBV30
CAWSPRSNQPQHF
TGTGCCTGGAGTCCTAGGAGCAATCAGCCCCAGCATTTT
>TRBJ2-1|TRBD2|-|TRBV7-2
CASSLGTSGGLDEQFF
TGTGCCAGCAGCTTAGGGACTAGCGGGGGGCTGGATGAGCAGTTCTTC
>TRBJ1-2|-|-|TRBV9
CASSVGTFYGYTF
TGTGCCAGCAGCGTAGGGACTTTTTATGGCTACACCTTC
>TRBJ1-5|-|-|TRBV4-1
CASSQVPVGNQPQHF
TGCGCCAGCAGCCAAGTCCCGGTGGGCAATCAGCCCCAGCATTTT
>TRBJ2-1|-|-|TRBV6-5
CASSYVQTVYNEQFF
TGTGCCAGCAGTTACGTACAAACCGTCTACAATGAGCAGTTCTTC
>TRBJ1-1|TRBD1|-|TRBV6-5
CASSTGGTEAFF
TGTGCCAGCAGTACAGGGGGCACTGAAGCTTTCTTT
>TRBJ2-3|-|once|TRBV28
CASSLSLGTDTQYF
TGTGCCAGCAGTCTATCCCTTGGCACAGATACGCAGTATTTT
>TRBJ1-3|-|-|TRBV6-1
CASSESPRVSGNTIYF
TGTGCCAGCAGTGAAAGTCCCAGGGTTTCCGGAAACACCATATATTTT